The 20 T cell receptor beta chains in this list originate from one sample, sequenced in a study of identical twins. TCRdb reanalysed the 5' RACE reads using MiXCR and keeps one entry per CDR3 protein. The sample records hundreds of thousands of distinct CDR3 sequences, roughly 18% being singletons. These sequences were also reported in another study, on T cells expressing NK-cell markers.

Input material: PBMCs. These receptors were taken from a woman aged 18-30 years in good health.

V is TRBV9 and J is TRBJ2-7; the D is unclear. CDR1 SGDLS and CDR2 YYNGEE come from the germline V gene. The CDR3 spans 18 residues. The V end lost 0 bases, the J end lost 2 bases, and 21 bases lay between the germline ends. The CDR3 sequence: CASSVVESRAQQPYEQYF. The CDR3 nucleotides are TGTGCCAGCAGCGTAGTTGAATCTCGAGCCCAACAACCCTACGAGCAGTACTTC.

This clonotype was recorded a few times. The rearrangement uses TRBV5-1 and TRBJ1-1; TRBD1 aligns across 8 bases. This CDR3 is 16 amino acids long. CDR1 is SGHRS, CDR2 YFSETQ, per germline. V lost 4 bases and J lost 4; bases outside the gene matches: 12. The CDR3 sequence is CASSPGQGRASTEAFF. DNA of the CDR3: TGCGCCAGCAGCCCCGGACAGGGTCGCGCTTCCACTGAAGCTTTCTTT. The full variable domain, completed using reference TRBV5-1 and TRBJ1-1, is KAGVTQTPRYLIKTRGQQVTLSCSPISGHRSVSWYQQTPGQGLQFLFEYFSETQRNKGNFPGRFSGRQFSNSRSEMNVSTLELGDSALYLCASSPGQGRASTEAFFGQGTRLTVV.

This clonotype occurred a few times. V gene TRBV20-1 combines with J gene TRBJ2-4, with 8 nucleotides matching TRBD1. Looked up from germline, CDR1 is DFQATT and CDR2 is SNEGSKA (reference sequence). The CDR3 contains 14 residues. The J segment lost 3 bases and the V segment lost 5 bases, leaving 6 bases of the junction unmatched. In DNA, the CDR3 is TGCAGTGCTTCGACAGGGGCTGACAAAAACATTCAGTACTTC. Amino acid sequence: CSASTGADKNIQYF.

The chain combines TRBV2 with TRBJ2-7; D remains unclear. CDR1 and CDR2 from the germline V gene are SNHLY and FYNNEI. The V gene lost 6 bases and the J gene lost 6 bases, with 9 bases spanning the gap. The CDR3 is 11 residues long. CDR3 DNA: TGTGCCAGCAGCGAACCCCCCGAGCAGTACTTC. Its protein is CASSEPPEQYF.

The chain couples TRBV7-9 to TRBJ2-5, with D possibly matching TRBD1 (6 bases). The V end lost 1 base, the J end lost 1 base, and 10 bases lay between the germline ends. Germline V lookup: CDR1 SEHNR, CDR2 FQNEAQ (reference sequence). This CDR3 is built from 15 residues. The CDR3 sequence: CASSLGWTAQETQYF. CDR3 DNA: TGTGCCAGCAGCTTAGGGTGGACAGCCCAAGAGACCCAGTACTTC. The variable domain in full, completed from reference TRBV7-9 and TRBJ2-5, reads DTGVSQNPRHKITKRGQNVTFRCDPISEHNRLYWYRQTLGQGPEFLTYFQNEAQLEKSRLLSDRFSAERPKGSFSTLEIQRTEQGDSAMYLCASSLGWTAQETQYFGPGTRLLVL.

The chain is built from TRBV6-1 and TRBJ1-6, with D tentatively TRBD1 (5 bases). Deletions cut 6 bases from V and 7 bases from J, with 13 bases between. This CDR3 is 14 amino acids long. Germline V gives CDR1 MNHNS, CDR2 SASEGT. In DNA form, the CDR3 reads TGTGCCAGCAGGAGAGGATCAGGGAATTCACCCCTCCACTTT. This translates into CASRRGSGNSPLHF.

The chain employs TRBV10-3 and TRBJ2-1; D is ambiguous. This CDR3 spans 12 amino acids. The ends were cut back, 6 bases at V and 7 bases at J, with 10 bases in the middle. Looked up from germline, CDR1 is ENHRY and CDR2 is SYGVKD. The CDR3 loop is CAISPNGNEQFF. In DNA, the CDR3 is TGTGCCATCAGCCCTAACGGGAATGAGCAGTTCTTC.

V usage is TRBV12-3 or TRBV12-4 and J usage is TRBJ1-5; 9 nucleotides align to TRBD1. V trimming: 6 bases; J trimming: 4 bases; junction bases outside the gene matches: 7. The CDR3 has 15 residues. The CDR3 spells CASSTQGALNQPQHF. For the CDR3, the DNA is TGTGCCAGCAGCACACAGGGGGCTTTGAATCAGCCCCAGCATTTT.

This clonotype has only a few counts. CDR3 in amino acids: CSASRGGRAGETQYF. CDR3 sequence (DNA): TGCAGTGCTAGTAGGGGCGGGAGGGCCGGGGAGACCCAGTACTTC. The rearrangement links TRBV20-1 to TRBJ2-5; 9 nucleotides match TRBD2. This CDR3 has 15 amino acids. Germline trimming cut 3 bases from V and 5 bases from J; bases unmatched to any gene: 10. Germline loops: CDR1 DFQATT, CDR2 SNEGSKA (reference sequence).

V usage is TRBV15 and J usage is TRBJ1-2; D may be TRBD1 (5 bases). This CDR3 contains 13 residues. Germline CDR1 LNHNV, CDR2 YYDKDF (reference sequence). Trimming took 5 bases from V and 7 from J, leaving 14 bases between them. This CDR3 is CATSLWGGAGYTF. The CDR3, as DNA: TGTGCCACCAGCCTTTGGGGCGGGGCTGGCTACACCTTC.

This rearrangement joins TRBV5-1 to TRBJ1-1; TRBD1 matches at 9 bases. The CDR3 covers 14 residues. V lost 4 bases, J lost 5 bases, and 6 bases stayed unmatched. Germline V lookup: CDR1 SGHRS, CDR2 YFSETQ. Written as DNA, the CDR3 is TGCGCCAGCAGCGGGGGGACAGGGAGGACTGAAGCTTTCTTT. Amino acids: CASSGGTGRTEAFF. The complete variable domain, with remaining parts taken from reference TRBV5-1 and TRBJ1-1, reads KAGVTQTPRYLIKTRGQQVTLSCSPISGHRSVSWYQQTPGQGLQFLFEYFSETQRNKGNFPGRFSGRQFSNSRSEMNVSTLELGDSALYLCASSGGTGRTEAFFGQGTRLTVV.

The chain combines TRBV5-1 with TRBJ1-1; 7 bases match TRBD1. Unmatched junction bases numbered 2, after V lost 1 base and J lost 8 bases. This CDR3 has 12 amino acids. Germline-derived CDR1 and CDR2 are SGHRS and YFSETQ. In DNA form, the CDR3 reads TGCGCCAGCAGCTTGAGGGGGCAAGAAGCTTTCTTT. Amino acid sequence: CASSLRGQEAFF. Supplemented by reference TRBV5-1 and TRBJ1-1, the full variable domain reads KAGVTQTPRYLIKTRGQQVTLSCSPISGHRSVSWYQQTPGQGLQFLFEYFSETQRNKGNFPGRFSGRQFSNSRSEMNVSTLELGDSALYLCASSLRGQEAFFGQGTRLTVV.

V and J are TRBV4-3 and TRBJ2-1; TRBD2 matches at 7 bases. V trimming: 0 bases; J trimming: 5 bases; junction bases outside the gene matches: 7. From germline, CDR1 is LGHNA and CDR2 YSLEER. This CDR3 is 16 amino acids long. This CDR3 reads CASSQDSPGRDNEQFF. DNA for the CDR3: TGCGCCAGCAGCCAAGATAGCCCTGGGAGGGACAATGAGCAGTTCTTC.

This rearrangement joins TRBV7-9 to TRBJ2-1; D not certain. This CDR3 contains 13 residues. V shed 6 bases and J shed 4 bases, with 10 bases lying between them. Germline lookup yields CDR1 SEHNR and CDR2 FQNEAQ (reference sequence). For the CDR3, the DNA is TGTGCCAGCAGGGCGGACCGATACAATGAGCAGTTCTTC. This codes for CASRADRYNEQFF. The whole variable domain, filled in from reference TRBV7-9 and TRBJ2-1, reads DTGVSQNPRHKITKRGQNVTFRCDPISEHNRLYWYRQTLGQGPEFLTYFQNEAQLEKSRLLSDRFSAERPKGSFSTLEIQRTEQGDSAMYLCASRADRYNEQFFGPGTRLTVL.

J is TRBJ1-2 and V is TRBV6-5; a possible D gene is TRBD1 (5 bases). CDR1 MNHEY and CDR2 SVGAGI come from the germline V gene. The CDR3 covers 14 residues. V lost 2 bases, J lost 4 bases, and 11 bases lay in between. CDR3 in DNA: TGTGCCAGCAGTTACGATGGGACTCTCTATGGCTACACCTTC. Its translation: CASSYDGTLYGYTF.

The rearrangement joins TRBV7-3 to TRBJ2-2; no reliable D call. The CDR3 extends over 14 amino acids. Deletions cut 4 bases from V and 5 bases from J, with 11 bases between. Germline V gives CDR1 SGHTA, CDR2 FQGTGA. CDR3 nucleotides: TGTGCCAGCAGCTCCGCCATAGAGACCGGGGAGCTGTTTTTT. Protein product: CASSSAIETGELFF.

The chain couples TRBV7-9 to TRBJ2-7; D perhaps matches TRBD2 (6 bases). Looked up from germline, CDR1 is SEHNR and CDR2 is FQNEAQ (reference sequence). V dropped 7 bases and J dropped 2 bases, with 21 bases sitting between them. There are 16 residues in the CDR3. The CDR3 loop reads CASTPRSGEKAYEQYF. The CDR3 coding sequence is TGTGCCAGCACCCCGAGGTCGGGAGAAAAGGCCTACGAGCAGTACTTC.

This clonotype was counted only a few times. J is TRBJ1-4 and V is TRBV6-2 or TRBV6-3; D not certain. This CDR3 has 15 residues. Between the trimmed V and J ends, which lost 5 bases and 5 bases, there was a span of 15 bases. Germline CDR1 reads MNHEY; CDR2 reads SVGEGT. CDR3 in amino acids: CASSDRRSRNEKLFF. In nucleotides, the CDR3 is TGTGCCAGCAGTGATCGACGGTCAAGAAATGAAAAACTGTTTTTT.

This clonotype turned up a few times. The chain combines TRBV10-3 with TRBJ1-2, with D tentatively TRBD1 (5 bases). Germline V gene sequence: CDR1 ENHRY, CDR2 SYGVKD. The V and J ends lost 9 bases and 4 bases respectively, with 15 bases between them. This CDR3 has 13 amino acids. The CDR3 loop reads CAIAGTSGYGYTF. CDR3 DNA: TGTGCCATAGCAGGGACCTCGGGCTATGGCTACACCTTC.

This clonotype showed up many times. The rearrangement uses TRBV6-1 and TRBJ1-2; D is uncertain. Germline CDR1 reads MNHNS; CDR2 reads SASEGT. Trimming removed 7 bases from V and 5 bases from J, with 8 bases in between. There are 11 residues in the CDR3. The CDR3 region has the DNA TGTGCCAGCACTGGGGTTTATGGCTACACCTTC. Its protein is CASTGVYGYTF.